This passage covers 21 T cell receptor beta chains from one sample sequenced in a study of T cell repertoires in cytomegalovirus infection. TCRdb re-derived calls from the reads in MiXCR, one entry per CDR3 protein. This table has around 250,000 distinct CDR3 sequences, about 18% appearing once. Sequences were obtained from CD8+ T cells from PBMCs. The source of these receptors is a human donor in good health (CMV status not recorded). Some clones in this sample may be carry-over from other donors' samples.

This clonotype has just a few counts. The chain couples TRBV20-1 to TRBJ2-5, with 8 positions matching TRBD2. CDR1 is DFQATT, CDR2 SNEGSKA, per germline (reference sequence). V trimming: 5 bases; J trimming: 5 bases; junction bases outside the gene matches: 13. The CDR3 is made up of 15 amino acids. The CDR3 spells CSAHRRGETGETQYF. The DNA of the CDR3 is TGCAGTGCTCACCGGCGGGGGGAGACCGGGGAGACCCAGTACTTC.

The table lists this clonotype with many counts. This chain uses TRBV6-2 or TRBV6-3 with TRBJ1-5; D uncertain. The CDR3 is made up of 13 amino acids. Trimming took 8 bases from V and 2 from J, leaving 10 bases between them. The germline gives CDR1 MNHEY, CDR2 SVGEGT. CDR3 sequence: CASDPYGNQPQHF. CDR3 nucleotide sequence: TGTGCCAGCGACCCTTATGGCAATCAGCCCCAGCATTTT.

Many counts were recorded for this clonotype. The V call is TRBV7-2, the J call TRBJ2-3, with D perhaps matching TRBD2 (6 bases). Per the germline V gene, CDR1 is SGHTA and CDR2 is FQGNSA. This CDR3 is built from 16 residues. The germline V and J ends were trimmed by 4 bases and 5 bases, with 19 bases remaining between them. This chain's CDR3 is CASSSTSGGMVDTQYF. As DNA, the CDR3 is TGTGCCAGCAGCTCAACGAGTGGGGGGATGGTAGATACGCAGTATTTT.

This clonotype was counted ten times or more. The J gene is TRBJ2-5, the V gene TRBV4-1, with D perhaps matching TRBD2 (6 bases). The CDR3 runs to 14 residues. Trimming pared 0 bases from V and 7 bases from J, leaving 12 bases between. Looked up from germline, CDR1 is MGHRA and CDR2 is YSYEKL. The CDR3 reads CASSQEEGSGTQYF. The CDR3 coding sequence is TGCGCCAGCAGCCAAGAGGAGGGGTCCGGGACCCAGTACTTC.

The chain uses TRBV5-6 and TRBJ1-1; no reliable D call. Trimming took off 7 bases at V and 6 bases at J, with 10 bases between the two ends. Germline loops: CDR1 SGHDT, CDR2 YYEEEE. The CDR3 is 11 amino acids. The CDR3 here is CASDSGSEAFF. CDR3 nucleotides: TGTGCCAGCGATTCGGGATCTGAAGCTTTCTTT.

Only a few counts were recorded for this clonotype. CDR3 residues: CASSGTGPGNTIYF. The CDR3 nucleotides read TGTGCCAGCAGTGGGACAGGGCCCGGAAACACCATATATTTT. V is TRBV12-3 or TRBV12-4 and J is TRBJ1-3; 9 bases map to TRBD1. With 5 bases clipped from V and 4 bases from J, the junction kept 3 bases outside the gene matches. This CDR3 has 14 residues.

This clonotype was seen only a few times. This sequence joins TRBV6-5 and TRBJ2-3, with a possible D match to TRBD1 (6 bases). Trimming shortened V by 6 bases and J by 0 bases, and 10 bases separated the two germline ends. Germline values: CDR1 MNHEY, CDR2 SVGAGI. The CDR3 is 14 residues long. For the CDR3, the DNA is TGTGCCAGCAGCTTACAGGGTAGCACAGATACGCAGTATTTT. Amino acids: CASSLQGSTDTQYF.

The table lists this clonotype with many counts. V is TRBV7-8 and J is TRBJ2-5, with TRBD2 identical over 9 bases. The V segment lost 5 bases and the J segment 4 bases; nucleotides outside the gene matches: 5. CDR3 length: 14 amino acids. Per the germline V gene, CDR1 is SGHVS and CDR2 is FQNEAQ. CDR3 in amino acids: CASSLRGGGETQYF. CDR3 in DNA: TGTGCCAGCAGCCTGCGGGGGGGCGGAGAGACCCAGTACTTC.

This clonotype was detected only a few times. The chain joins TRBV29-1 to TRBJ2-7; 7 bases agree with TRBD1. Germline loops: CDR1 SQVTM, CDR2 ANQGSEA. V dropped 6 bases and J dropped 2; count of bases not matched to a gene: 10. This CDR3 is built from 14 residues. The CDR3 DNA follows: TGCAGCGTGGCCTCGACAGGGTTCCCCTACGAGCAGTACTTC. Its translation is CSVASTGFPYEQYF.

The chain couples TRBV7-9 to TRBJ1-6, with 7 bases fitting TRBD1. This CDR3 has 16 amino acids. J was trimmed by 0 bases and V by 2 bases; bases with no gene match: 1. Germline loops: CDR1 SEHNR, CDR2 FQNEAQ (reference sequence). In DNA form, the CDR3 reads TGTGCCAGCAGCTTAAAGGGGGCCTCCTATAATTCACCCCTCCACTTT. Its protein is CASSLKGASYNSPLHF.

The table lists this clonotype with a few counts. The chain has TRBV25-1 and TRBJ1-5; weak D call: TRBD1 (6 bases). Germline CDR1 is MGHDK and CDR2 is SYGVNS. The CDR3 runs to 14 residues. V was clipped by 6 bases and J by 3 bases, with 12 bases between them. This chain's CDR3 is CASSVGQHNQPQHF. As DNA, the CDR3 is TGTGCCAGCAGCGTAGGACAGCACAATCAGCCCCAGCATTTT. Variable domain in full (rest from reference TRBV25-1 and TRBJ1-5): EADIYQTPRYLVIGTGKKITLECSQTMGHDKMYWYQQDPGMELHLIHYSYGVNSTEKGDLSSESTVSRIRTEHFPLTLESARPSHTSQYLCASSVGQHNQPQHFGDGTRLSIL.

In its sample, this clonotype was seen many times. This chain uses TRBV6-5 with TRBJ2-4; maybe TRBD1 (6 bases). Germline loops: CDR1 MNHEY, CDR2 SVGAGI. The CDR3 covers 16 residues. V lost 5 bases and J lost 1, with 15 bases in between. CDR3 DNA sequence: TGTGCCAGCAGTACTCATGGGGGCGCGGCCAAAAACATTCAGTACTTC. This sequence encodes CASSTHGGAAKNIQYF.

The V call is TRBV29-1, the J call TRBJ2-1; 14 bases are a match to TRBD2. This CDR3 is 15 amino acids long. The V and J ends lost 2 bases and 8 bases, in that order; junction bases with no gene match: 5. From germline, CDR1 is SQVTM and CDR2 ANQGSEA. The CDR3 loop is CSVELTSGGADEQFF. The CDR3 nucleotides are TGCAGCGTTGAATTGACTAGCGGGGGGGCCGATGAGCAGTTCTTC.

This clonotype was seen ten or more times. The chain links TRBV7-9 to TRBJ2-1; a weak D match, TRBD2 (6 bases). The germline V and J ends were trimmed by 1 base and 5 bases, with 15 bases remaining between them. The germline V gene encodes CDR1 SEHNR and CDR2 FQNEAQ (reference sequence). The CDR3 length is 16 residues. The CDR3 region has the DNA TGTGCCAGCAGCTTAGTATACGGGGGTGCCAACAATGAGCAGTTCTTC. Protein product: CASSLVYGGANNEQFF.

This rearrangement joins TRBV19 to TRBJ1-5; TRBD1 aligns across 7 bases. Germline values: CDR1 LNHDA, CDR2 SQIVND (reference sequence). CDR3 length equals 16 residues. V lost 4 bases and J lost 2; bases outside the gene matches: 8. The CDR3 loop is CASSTNRGFGNQPQHF. The CDR3 coding sequence is TGTGCCAGTAGTACGAACAGGGGATTCGGCAATCAGCCCCAGCATTTT.

This clonotype occurred a few times. The CDR3 region is CASSFTGGYAVSTEAFF. For the CDR3, the DNA is TGTGCCAGCAGCTTTACAGGGGGATACGCGGTAAGCACTGAAGCTTTCTTT. The chain couples TRBV7-9 to TRBJ1-1; 8 bases match TRBD1. The V gene's germline CDR1 is SEHNR and CDR2 FQNEAQ (reference sequence). The CDR3 is 17 amino acids. With 3 bases clipped from V and 4 bases from J, the junction kept 13 bases outside the gene matches.

This clonotype was detected many times. The V gene is TRBV7-6, the J gene TRBJ1-6; perhaps TRBD1 as D (5 bases). Germline values: CDR1 SGHVS, CDR2 FNYEAQ. The ends were cut back, 5 bases at V and 3 bases at J, with 14 bases in the middle. CDR3 length: 16 residues. The CDR3 DNA sequence: TGTGCCAGCAGCGTGTACGGGACGGACTATAATTCACCCCTCCACTTT. Translated, it gives CASSVYGTDYNSPLHF.

This clonotype appeared many times. The V call is TRBV25-1, the J call TRBJ2-6; no firm D call. The CDR3 length is 15 residues. Trimming took 6 bases from V and 3 from J, leaving 12 bases between them. Germline lookup yields CDR1 MGHDK and CDR2 SYGVNS. The CDR3 bases are TGTGCCAGCAGCCCATCTCGATATGGGGCCAACGTCCTGACTTTC. Translation: CASSPSRYGANVLTF.

In this sample, this clonotype turned up once. J is TRBJ2-7 and V is TRBV20-1; TRBD1 aligns across 7 bases. CDR3 length: 14 residues. The V segment lost 2 bases and the J segment 3 bases; nucleotides outside the gene matches: 7. Germline-derived CDR1 and CDR2 are DFQATT and SNEGSKA (reference sequence). As DNA, the CDR3 is TGCAGTGCTAGAACCAGCACAGGGGACTACGAGCAGTACTTC. Translating gives CSARTSTGDYEQYF.

V and J are TRBV6-5 and TRBJ2-3; 8 positions agree with TRBD2. J was trimmed by 0 bases and V by 0 bases; bases with no gene match: 11. CDR1 MNHEY and CDR2 SVGAGI come from the germline V gene. This CDR3 region has 19 residues. The CDR3 nucleotides read TGTGCCAGCAGTTACTCGATGGGTAGCGGGGTTGCTAGCACAGATACGCAGTATTTT. Protein sequence: CASSYSMGSGVASTDTQYF.

This clonotype was seen ten or more times. The genes are TRBV7-9 and TRBJ2-1, with no clear D. V dropped 3 bases and J dropped 0 bases, with 12 bases sitting between them. The V gene's germline CDR1 is SEHNR and CDR2 FQNEAQ (reference sequence). This CDR3 has 16 amino acids. DNA of the CDR3: TGTGCCAGCAGCTTCCCGGCTGCGCCCTCCTACAATGAGCAGTTCTTC. This encodes CASSFPAAPSYNEQFF.